Listed below are T cell receptor beta chains from one sample, sequenced in a study of T-cell memory formation after mild COVID-19. Each CDR3 protein is one row after TCRdb ran MiXCR on the 5' RACE reads. The repertoire has more than 150,000 distinct CDR3 sequences, approximately 17% of them found once; the top ten carry roughly 3.7%. The material sequenced was PBMCs or a T cell subset sorted from them (not recorded which). The source is a man aged 18 to 29 who had mild COVID-19 (a few samples of this study predate the infection). Cell type and time point are not known. CDR3s include the opening cysteine and the closing phenylalanine or tryptophan. The order of the fields is J gene, clone size, D gene, V gene, CDR3 protein, CDR3 DNA. D genes are given only for firm matches. Clone size is not always given. Where it is, it says once, few, many or a class for expanded clones.

J: TRBJ1-6
size: few
D: TRBD1
V: TRBV6-2/TRBV6-3
CDR3: CASTGTGANSGPLHF
DNA: TGTGCCAGCACCGGGACAGGGGCCAATTCCGGACCCCTCCACTTT

J: TRBJ2-1
size: few
D: -
V: TRBV6-6
CDR3: CASSPPSGGNNEQFF
DNA: TGTGCCAGCAGTCCTCCTTCCGGGGGAAACAATGAGCAGTTCTTC

J: TRBJ2-2
size: few
D: -
V: TRBV5-1
CDR3: CASSLQGPQNTGELFF
DNA: TGCGCCAGCAGCTTACAGGGTCCTCAGAACACCGGGGAGCTGTTTTTT

J: TRBJ2-1
size: -
D: -
V: TRBV5-1
CDR3: CASSFSAAYNEQFF
DNA: TGCGCCAGCAGCTTCTCGGCGGCGTACAATGAGCAGTTCTTC

J: TRBJ2-3
size: few
D: -
V: TRBV5-1
CDR3: CASSLGSLPDTQYF
DNA: TGCGCCAGCAGCTTGGGATCTCTCCCAGATACGCAGTATTTT

J: TRBJ2-5
size: few
D: -
V: TRBV30
CDR3: CAWSVRGRGQETQYF
DNA: TGTGCCTGGAGTGTACGAGGGCGGGGTCAAGAGACCCAGTACTTC

J: TRBJ2-3
size: few
D: -
V: TRBV29-1
CDR3: CSVRDFTDTQYF
DNA: TGCAGCGTTCGCGATTTCACAGATACGCAGTATTTT

J: TRBJ2-5
size: -
D: -
V: TRBV7-2
CDR3: CASSLEQFRETQYF
DNA: TGTGCCAGCAGCTTAGAACAGTTCCGAGAGACCCAGTACTTC

J: TRBJ2-1
size: few
D: -
V: TRBV4-3
CDR3: CASSQGGVSNEQFF
DNA: TGCGCCAGCAGCCAAGGGGGTGTCTCCAATGAGCAGTTCTTC

J: TRBJ1-2
size: -
D: -
V: TRBV7-2
CDR3: CASSLAEVGYGYTF
DNA: TGTGCCAGCAGCTTAGCCGAGGTCGGCTATGGCTACACCTTC

J: TRBJ2-7
size: -
D: TRBD2
V: TRBV5-5
CDR3: CASSAGLAGMYEQYF
DNA: TGTGCCAGCAGCGCCGGACTAGCGGGGATGTACGAGCAGTACTTC

J: TRBJ1-6
size: -
D: -
V: TRBV7-2
CDR3: CASSPYSGDSPLHF
DNA: TGTGCCAGCAGCCCCTACTCGGGAGATTCACCCCTCCACTTT

J: TRBJ2-7
size: few
D: TRBD1
V: TRBV30
CDR3: CAWSPQGAREQYF
DNA: TGTGCCTGGAGTCCTCAGGGGGCGAGGGAGCAGTACTTC

J: TRBJ2-7
size: many
D: -
V: TRBV5-1
CDR3: CASSLGQTRPYEQYF
DNA: TGCGCCAGCAGCTTGGGGCAAACCAGACCCTACGAGCAGTACTTC

J: TRBJ1-5
size: -
D: -
V: TRBV7-2
CDR3: CASSPFRGGQPQHF
DNA: TGTGCCAGCAGCCCCTTCAGGGGTGGTCAGCCCCAGCATTTT

J: TRBJ2-6
size: few
D: -
V: TRBV12-3/TRBV12-4
CDR3: CASHMEGANVLTF
DNA: TGTGCCAGCCACATGGAGGGGGCCAACGTCCTGACTTTC

J: TRBJ2-3
size: -
D: -
V: TRBV7-2
CDR3: CASSLGPSARGDTQYF
DNA: TGTGCCAGCAGCCTAGGTCCTAGCGCTCGCGGAGATACGCAGTATTTT

J: TRBJ1-3
size: -
D: -
V: TRBV6-5
CDR3: CASRPSGGNTIYF
DNA: TGTGCCAGCAGGCCCTCCGGTGGAAACACCATATATTTT

J: TRBJ2-1
size: many
D: -
V: TRBV6-5
CDR3: CASSYSRGNEQFF
DNA: TGTGCCAGCAGTTATTCCCGCGGAAATGAGCAGTTCTTC

J: TRBJ2-5
size: many
D: -
V: TRBV7-2
CDR3: CASSQQGGETQYF
DNA: TGTGCCAGCAGCCAGCAGGGGGGGGAGACCCAGTACTTC

J: TRBJ2-3
size: few
D: -
V: TRBV6-2/TRBV6-3
CDR3: CASRDTTDTQYF
DNA: TGTGCCAGCAGAGACACTACAGATACGCAGTATTTT

J: TRBJ2-3
size: -
D: TRBD1
V: TRBV20-1
CDR3: CSARILPTGKADTQYF
DNA: TGCAGTGCTAGAATCCTCCCGACAGGGAAGGCAGATACGCAGTATTTT